The following is a T cell receptor beta chain sequence with its context. Per the authors' pipeline: Estimation of nucleated cell counts relied on the amplification of reference gene primers. The assay was immunoSEQ multiplex PCR, and TCRdb's table has in-frame clones only and misses some. V, J and clone size were drawn from that table, and D and trimming were deduced from the DNA. In the table there are more than 9,500 clones, 80% to 90% of which are singletons. The data are from a study of blood T cell repertoires in COVID-19. In the study overall: Nucleic acid was either cDNA or gDNA, and it came from T cells, B-cell-depleted T cells, or PBMCs.

Germline CDR1 is SGHTA and CDR2 is FQGNSA. V was shortened by 5 bases and J by 3 bases, with 17 bases between the two germline ends. This CDR3 contains 16 residues. V usage is TRBV7-2 and J usage is TRBJ1-5, with D possibly being TRBD1 (6 bases). Sequences were obtained from peripheral blood. The TCR was taken from an older woman with acute or convalescent COVID-19. The CDR3 nucleotides are TGTGCCAGCAGCAGGAGTACAGGGAGACACAATCAGCCCCAGCATTTT. Translating gives CASSRSTGRHNQPQHF.